This T cell receptor beta chain derives from a study of cytomegalovirus exposure and HLA in healthy donors. Findings of the study overall: When the data were analyzed later, several of the most significant clusters appeared to be linked to common viral pathogens. Donors were assumed by presence/absence analyses to have roughly uniform sequencing depth.

On this clone: Its antigen is undetermined.

With 60 Vbeta and 13 Jbeta primers, the PCR was carried out. The data were produced by immunoSEQ multiplex PCR, yet TCRdb's version contains in-frame clones alone and is incomplete. Its listing shows 80,000 or so clones. CDR1 is LGHNA, CDR2 YNFKEQ, per germline. V lost 1 base, J lost 0 bases, and 15 bases lay in between. This CDR3 is built from 17 residues. The sequence derives from a woman in her 30s in good health and CMV-seronegative. The chain links TRBV4-2 to TRBJ1-2; the D gene is possibly TRBD1 (6 bases). The sample taken for sequencing was PBMCs. The CDR3 coding sequence is TGTGCCAGCAGCCAAGCTTTAAACAGGGCGACTAACTATGGCTACACCTTC. Translated: CASSQALNRATNYGYTF.